The T cell receptor (beta chain) described here comes from a study of lymphopenia after photon versus proton radiotherapy. Sequenced by immunoSEQ multiplex PCR; TCRdb stores in-frame clones only, minus some. The sample lists roughly 38,000 clones; 80% to 95% were seen once. The V end was cut by 3 bases, the J end by 6 bases, with 12 bases between. CDR3 length: 14 residues. Germline V gene lookup returns CDR1 LNHDA and CDR2 SQIVND (reference sequence). About this clone itself: Its matching antigen is unknown.

Study-level points and caveats: Post-nadir TCR diversity decline inversely tracked overall survival among those who died. Survival link was tested only in deceased patients; proton benefit remains a possibility. Relative stability marked proton patients; photon patients lost diversity and naive cells.

The chain joins TRBV19 to TRBJ2-1; D not resolved. The clonotype originates from a man between 60 and 75 years old with cholangiocarcinoma. The specimen comprised peripheral blood, sampled from a patient treated with photon-based radiotherapy. CDR3: CASSMIGMGNEQFF. DNA of the CDR3: TGTGCCAGTAGTATGATTGGGATGGGCAATGAGCAGTTCTTC.